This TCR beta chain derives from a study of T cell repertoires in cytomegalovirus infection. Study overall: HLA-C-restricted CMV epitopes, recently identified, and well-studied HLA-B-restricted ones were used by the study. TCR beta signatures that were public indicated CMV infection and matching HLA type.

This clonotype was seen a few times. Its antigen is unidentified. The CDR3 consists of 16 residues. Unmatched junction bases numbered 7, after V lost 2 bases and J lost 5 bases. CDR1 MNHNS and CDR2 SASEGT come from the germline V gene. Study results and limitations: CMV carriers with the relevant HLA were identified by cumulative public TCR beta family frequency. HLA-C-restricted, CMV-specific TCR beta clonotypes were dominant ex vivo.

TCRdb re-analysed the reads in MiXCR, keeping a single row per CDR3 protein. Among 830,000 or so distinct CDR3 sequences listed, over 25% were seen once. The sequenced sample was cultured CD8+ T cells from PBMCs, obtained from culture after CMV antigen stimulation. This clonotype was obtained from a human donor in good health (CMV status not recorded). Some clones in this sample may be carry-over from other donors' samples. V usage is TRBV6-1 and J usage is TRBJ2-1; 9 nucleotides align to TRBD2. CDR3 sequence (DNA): TGTGCCAGCAGTGAACCCTACCTAGCGGGGAACAATGAGCAGTTCTTC. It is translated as CASSEPYLAGNNEQFF.